One sample yielded the 26 T cell receptor beta chains listed below, sequenced in a study of cytomegalovirus exposure and HLA in healthy donors (dated by TCRdb to about 2017). The library was obtained by the immunoSEQ multiplex PCR assay. For the multiplex PCR, a mixture combining 60 forward primers for TCR Vbeta segments and 13 reverse primers for TCR Jbeta segments was used. Here the immuneACCESS table is served through TCRdb, limited to in-frame sequences with V and J called. Missing clones are a known gap in these copies; in checked studies unresolved V genes cover under half, and the rest lacks a known reason. For this sample the table gives around 100,000 clones, of which more than 75% were detected only once. Clones ranked in the top ten supply about a tenth of the sample. The sequencing input was PBMCs. The receptors stem from a woman younger than 35 in good health and CMV-seropositive.

The chain links TRBV10-1 to TRBJ1-1; unclear D gene. Trimming left V 0 bases short and J 11 bases short, with 4 bases between. This CDR3 is 10 amino acids long. Germline CDR1 is WNHNN and CDR2 is SYGVQD (reference sequence). In DNA form, the CDR3 reads TGCGCCAGCAGTGAGTCGGAGGCTTTCTTT. Its protein is CASSESEAFF.

This clone appeared a single time. The chain combines TRBV7-9 with TRBJ2-7; 8 bases match TRBD1. The germline CDR1 and CDR2 sequences are SEHNR and FQNEAQ (reference sequence). The CDR3 is made up of 16 amino acids. Trimming took 5 bases from V and 3 from J; bases not matched to a gene: 12. CDR3 loop: CASSPLRQGRVYEQYF. In DNA, the CDR3 is TGTGCCAGCAGCCCCCTAAGACAGGGGCGGGTCTACGAGCAGTACTTC. Together with reference TRBV7-9 and TRBJ2-7, the CDR3 gives the full variable domain: DTGVSQNPRHKITKRGQNVTFRCDPISEHNRLYWYRQTLGQGPEFLTYFQNEAQLEKSRLLSDRFSAERPKGSFSTLEIQRTEQGDSAMYLCASSPLRQGRVYEQYFGPGTRLTVT.

In this sample, this clone turned up once. The chain uses TRBV5-1 and TRBJ1-2, with 7 bases matching TRBD1. The germline V gene encodes CDR1 SGHRS and CDR2 YFSETQ. V was pared by 0 bases and J by 4 bases, with 6 bases of the junction left unmatched. There are 15 residues in the CDR3. The CDR3 sequence: CASSLGGGAIYGYTF. In DNA, the CDR3 is TGCGCCAGCAGCTTGGGAGGGGGCGCAATCTATGGCTACACCTTC.

The CDR3 nucleotides read TGTGCCTGGAGCCGGGGACAGGGGTTTGGCTACACCTTC. It translates to CAWSRGQGFGYTF. The chain is built from TRBV30 and TRBJ1-2; 10 bases align to TRBD1. The trim removed 3 bases at V and 7 bases at J, leaving 5 bases unmatched. CDR3 length: 13 amino acids. Germline CDR1 GTSNPN, CDR2 SVGIG (reference sequence).

The V gene is TRBV5-1, the J gene TRBJ2-7, with TRBD2 matching 8 bases. The CDR3 loop spans 18 amino acids. J lost 0 bases, V lost 4 bases, and 15 bases had no gene match. CDR1 and CDR2 from the germline V gene are SGHRS and YFSETQ. CDR3: CASSPSSGGSYYSYEQYF. CDR3 sequence (DNA): TGCGCCAGCAGCCCATCCTCGGGGGGGTCATACTACTCCTACGAGCAGTACTTC.

A few counts support this clone. At the DNA level, this CDR3 is encoded by other sequences in the same sample as well. The CDR3 DNA follows: TGTGCCAGCAGTGATGGGACAGGCTCCTACAATGAGCAGTTCTTC. Its translation: CASSDGTGSYNEQFF. This chain uses TRBV6-1 with TRBJ2-1, with 8 bases identical to TRBD1. From germline, CDR1 is MNHNS and CDR2 SASEGT. V gave up 3 bases and J gave up 0 bases; unmatched junction bases: 1. The CDR3 has 15 amino acids.

The chain couples TRBV13 to TRBJ2-5; TRBD2 matches 14 bases. Germline values: CDR1 PRHDT, CDR2 FYEKMQ (reference sequence). This CDR3 contains 16 residues. The V gene end was trimmed by 4 bases and the J gene end by 5 bases; junction bases not matched to a gene: 6. CDR3 amino acids: CASSSRLAGGHETQYF. In DNA form, the CDR3 reads TGTGCCAGCAGCTCCCGACTAGCGGGGGGGCATGAGACCCAGTACTTC.

V and J are TRBV27 and TRBJ1-2; D call uncertain. The CDR3 extends over 13 amino acids. Germline V gene data show CDR1 as MNHEY and CDR2 as SMNVEV (reference sequence). Trimming pared 3 bases from V and 9 bases from J, leaving 14 bases between. The CDR3 protein is CASSLASRESYTF. CDR3 DNA: TGTGCCAGCAGTTTGGCCTCAAGGGAGAGCTACACCTTC.

The chain links TRBV27 to TRBJ1-1; 10 bases are shared with TRBD1. Germline CDR1 is MNHEY and CDR2 is SMNVEV (reference sequence). V gave up 6 bases and J gave up 10 bases; unmatched junction bases: 11. This CDR3 is built from 14 residues. The CDR3 sequence: CASSPTGGSRLAFF. DNA for the CDR3: TGTGCCAGCAGCCCGACAGGGGGCTCTCGGTTAGCTTTCTTT.

The chain has TRBV5-1 and TRBJ1-4; 8 bases align to TRBD1. Germline V lookup: CDR1 SGHRS, CDR2 YFSETQ. V gave up 4 bases and J gave up 7 bases; unmatched junction bases: 6. The CDR3 loop spans 14 amino acids. The CDR3 bases are TGCGCCAGCAGCCCCCTAGACAGGGGTGAAAAACTGTTTTTT. Translating it yields CASSPLDRGEKLFF.

The chain couples TRBV6-4 to TRBJ2-1; tentatively, D is TRBD1 (6 bases). The CDR3 totals 16 residues. Germline loops: CDR1 MRHNA, CDR2 SNTAGT. V lost 4 bases, J lost 2 bases, and 15 bases lay in between. The CDR3 nucleotides read TGTGCCAGCAGTGCCGCGTGGGGGCCCACCTACAATGAGCAGTTCTTC. Residues: CASSAAWGPTYNEQFF.

The gene calls are TRBV4-1 and TRBJ2-5, with D perhaps TRBD2 (7 bases). The V and J ends lost 0 bases and 5 bases respectively, with 34 bases between them. Germline V gene lookup returns CDR1 MGHRA and CDR2 YSYEKL. CDR3 length: 22 amino acids. The CDR3, as DNA: TGCGCCAGCAGCCAAGAACGAATGAAGGGGGGGCAAGGAGGGGCCGCAATCGAGACCCAGTACTTC. Protein product: CASSQERMKGGQGGAAIETQYF.

J is TRBJ2-7 and V is TRBV19, with D perhaps matching TRBD1 (5 bases). CDR1 LNHDA and CDR2 SQIVND come from the germline V gene (reference sequence). There are 14 residues in the CDR3. V shed 0 bases and J shed 4 bases, with 10 bases lying between them. The CDR3 DNA reads TGTGCCAGTAGTATAGATGTACAGGAGTACGAGCAGTACTTC. It encodes CASSIDVQEYEQYF.

This clone showed up just once. The V call is TRBV14, the J call TRBJ2-2, with D possibly being TRBD1 (6 bases). V was cut by 6 bases and J by 4 bases, with 15 bases left in between. This CDR3 has 15 amino acids. CDR1 SGHDN and CDR2 FVKESK come from the germline V gene. CDR3 bases: TGTGCCAGCAGTCGGGACACCTGGGTCACCGGGGAGCTGTTTTTT. Amino acid sequence: CASSRDTWVTGELFF.

This clone was seen only a few times. The J gene is TRBJ1-5, the V gene TRBV2, with D perhaps TRBD1 (5 bases). V was trimmed by 6 bases and J by 3 bases, leaving 12 bases between them. The CDR3 has 14 amino acids. Germline V gene sequence: CDR1 SNHLY, CDR2 FYNNEI. CDR3 nucleotides: TGTGCCAGCAGCCCGACAGAATACAATCAGCCCCAGCATTTT. It encodes CASSPTEYNQPQHF. The full variable domain, rest sourced from reference TRBV2 and TRBJ1-5, is EPEVTQTPSHQVTQMGQEVILRCVPISNHLYFYWYRQILGQKVEFLVSFYNNEISEKSEIFDDQFSVERPDGSNFTLKIRSTKLEDSAMYFCASSPTEYNQPQHFGDGTRLSIL.

Here the CDR3 DNA reads TGTGCCAGCAGTCAACAGGGAATCTTTTACGAGCAGTACTTC. Its translation: CASSQQGIFYEQYF. The J gene is TRBJ2-7, the V gene TRBV28; weak D call: TRBD1 (6 bases). This CDR3 has 14 residues. Trimming pared 5 bases from V and 4 bases from J, leaving 15 bases between. From germline, CDR1 is MDHEN and CDR2 SYDVKM.

This clone was counted a few times. The J gene is TRBJ1-5, the V gene TRBV12-5; 7 bases align to TRBD1. This CDR3 comprises 17 residues. The trim removed 0 bases at V and 4 bases at J, leaving 9 bases unmatched. CDR1 LGHNT and CDR2 FRNRAP come from the germline V gene. CDR3 sequence: CASGLVLGQRENQPQHF. The DNA for the CDR3 is TGTGCTAGTGGTTTGGTACTGGGACAGCGGGAGAATCAGCCCCAGCATTTT.

This clone came up once. This chain connects TRBV19 to TRBJ2-5, with 9 bases matching TRBD1. V shed 3 bases, J shed 6 bases, and the junction held 8 bases outside the gene matches. Germline lookup yields CDR1 LNHDA and CDR2 SQIVND (reference sequence). The CDR3 has 15 amino acids. The CDR3 sequence is CASSMLGQGWKTQYF. The CDR3 nucleotides read TGTGCCAGTAGTATGTTAGGACAGGGGTGGAAGACCCAGTACTTC.

The V and J genes are TRBV5-1 and TRBJ2-2, with D possibly TRBD1 on 5 matching bases. The V end was cut by 7 bases, the J end by 1 base, with 14 bases between. The length of the CDR3 is 15 residues. The germline V gene has CDR1 SGHRS and CDR2 YFSETQ. CDR3 DNA: TGCGCCAGCGCAGGGAAAGGCGGGAACACCGGGGAGCTGTTTTTT. Translated, it gives CASAGKGGNTGELFF.

This clone was observed a few times. The genes are TRBV2 and TRBJ2-1; D perhaps matches TRBD2 (5 bases). The germline V gene encodes CDR1 SNHLY and CDR2 FYNNEI. The CDR3 consists of 12 residues. The germline V and J ends were trimmed by 8 bases and 4 bases, with 9 bases remaining between them. CDR3 in DNA: TGTGCCAGCGAGGACTTATACAATGAGCAGTTCTTC. Translating it yields CASEDLYNEQFF. The full variable domain, with the rest looked up from reference TRBV2 and TRBJ2-1, is EPEVTQTPSHQVTQMGQEVILRCVPISNHLYFYWYRQILGQKVEFLVSFYNNEISEKSEIFDDQFSVERPDGSNFTLKIRSTKLEDSAMYFCASEDLYNEQFFGPGTRLTVL.

The CDR3 loop is CASSFSSPNYGYTF. Here the CDR3 DNA reads TGTGCCAGCAGTTTTTCTTCCCCTAACTATGGCTACACCTTC. This rearrangement joins TRBV28 to TRBJ1-2, with unresolved D. Trimming took off 3 bases at V and 0 bases at J, with 8 bases between the two ends. The CDR3 runs to 14 residues. From germline, CDR1 is MDHEN and CDR2 SYDVKM.

A word on this clone: One end of the junction varies from germline; a read error may be responsible. The V gene is TRBV2, the J gene TRBJ2-2; D is perhaps TRBD2 (6 bases). Germline loops: CDR1 SNHLY, CDR2 FYNNEI. The CDR3 has 15 amino acids. As DNA, the CDR3 is TGTGCCGGCAGCGGGCCTCGGGGGAACACCGGGGAGCTGTTTTTT. This gives the protein CAGSGPRGNTGELFF.

This chain's CDR3 is CASSPRVAAREQYF. The DNA of the CDR3 is TGTGCCAGCAGCCCTCGGGTGGCCGCCCGCGAGCAGTACTTC. The V and J genes are TRBV2 and TRBJ2-7, with D uncertain. In germline, CDR1 is SNHLY, CDR2 FYNNEI. The CDR3 sequence is 14 residues long. V dropped 6 bases and J dropped 6 bases, with 18 bases sitting between them.

The CDR3 sequence: CSVTGTGKYEQYF. Written as DNA, the CDR3 is TGCAGCGTGACCGGGACAGGGAAATACGAGCAGTACTTC. The rearrangement joins TRBV29-1 to TRBJ2-7; 9 bases match TRBD1. Germline CDR1 is SQVTM and CDR2 is ANQGSEA. CDR3 length: 13 residues. Trimming removed 6 bases from V and 4 bases from J; junction bases left unmatched: 7.

The V gene is TRBV11-2, the J gene TRBJ2-7; 10 nucleotides match TRBD2. The CDR3 runs 15 residues. Unmatched junction bases numbered 3, after V lost 3 bases and J lost 1 base. CDR1 and CDR2 from the germline V gene are SGHAT and FQNNGV. Here the CDR3 reads CASSLGLAISYEQYF. The CDR3 DNA reads TGTGCCAGCAGCTTGGGACTAGCGATTTCCTACGAGCAGTACTTC. The variable domain in full, with the rest retrieved from reference TRBV11-2 and TRBJ2-7, is EAGVAQSPRYKIIEKRQSVAFWCNPISGHATLYWYQQILGQGPKLLIQFQNNGVVDDSQLPKDRFSAERLKGVDSTLKIQPAKLEDSAVYLCASSLGLAISYEQYFGPGTRLTVT.

The gene calls are TRBV5-1 and TRBJ1-4; 9 bases map to TRBD1. The V gene's germline CDR1 is SGHRS and CDR2 YFSETQ. Trimming cost V 5 bases and J 8 bases; bases outside gene matches: 10. This CDR3 is 15 amino acids long. DNA of the CDR3: TGCGCCAGCAGTCATCCGGGACAGGGTGAGGAAAAACTGTTTTTT. Residues: CASSHPGQGEEKLFF.